Presented here are 10 T cell receptor beta chains from one specimen sequenced in a study of memory CD4+ T cells and cytomegalovirus serostatus. The sort gate was single viable CD3+CD4+CD8-CD45RO+ cells for memory CD4+ T cells. Sequencing was performed with immunoSEQ multiplex PCR; in TCRdb, only in-frame clones are kept and a portion is missing. This table has 45,000 to 60,000 clones, under 80% appearing once. Sequencing input: memory CD4+ T cells from blood. The receptors originated from an adult in good health and CMV-seronegative.

The rearrangement uses TRBV10-1 and TRBJ2-7, with D perhaps matching TRBD2 (6 bases). The length of the CDR3 is 13 residues. Trimming stripped 6 bases from V and 4 bases from J, with 13 bases between. Germline CDR1 and CDR2: WNHNN and SYGVQD (reference sequence). The DNA of the CDR3 is TGCGCCAGCAGCCCCGGGACTCGATACGAGCAGTACTTC. Translated, it gives CASSPGTRYEQYF.

The chain carries TRBV14 and TRBJ1-2; TRBD1 is a possible D gene (5 bases). There are 15 residues in the CDR3. Germline V lookup: CDR1 SGHDN, CDR2 FVKESK. The germline V and J ends were trimmed by 0 bases and 7 bases, with 15 bases remaining between them. The DNA for the CDR3 is TGTGCCAGCAGCCAAGATATTAACAGGACGCCTGGCTACACCTTC. Translated, it gives CASSQDINRTPGYTF.

The gene calls are TRBV1 and TRBJ2-7. TRBV1 is tagged as a pseudogene. This CDR3 comprises 11 residues. CDR3 bases: TGCACCAGCAGCCGAGGGGGGGAGCAGTACTTC. Its protein product is CTSSRGGEQYF.

The gene calls are TRBV10-2 and TRBJ1-3; D not certain. CDR1 and CDR2 (germline): WSHSY, SAAADI. With 6 bases removed from V and 0 bases from J, the gap between germline ends came to 12 bases. This CDR3 is built from 15 residues. The DNA for the CDR3 is TGCGCCAGCAGAGGGAGACGCAGCTCTGGAAACACCATATATTTT. This codes for CASRGRRSSGNTIYF.

This clone appeared a few times. J is TRBJ1-5 and V is TRBV10-3, with D hard to call. Per germline, CDR1 ENHRY and CDR2 SYGVKD. V dropped 6 bases and J dropped 7 bases, with 13 bases sitting between them. The CDR3 length is 13 residues. The DNA of the CDR3 is TGTGCCATCAGCCGGGGTCCGAACCAGCCCCAGCATTTT. Its protein product is CAISRGPNQPQHF.

This clone was recorded only once. This chain links TRBV5-8 with TRBJ2-5; TRBD2 matches at 8 bases. Germline V gene data show CDR1 as SGHTS and CDR2 as YDEGEE. V trimming: 3 bases; J trimming: 7 bases; junction bases outside the gene matches: 5. The CDR3 is 13 amino acids. CDR3 DNA sequence: TGTGCCAGCAGCTCGCGGGGGGCCGGGACCCAGTACTTC. Amino acids: CASSSRGAGTQYF.

The rearrangement links TRBV5-4 to TRBJ2-1; 10 nucleotides match TRBD2. CDR3 length: 14 residues. The germline CDR1 and CDR2 sequences are SGHNT and YYREEE (reference sequence). The V segment lost 4 bases and the J segment 10 bases; nucleotides outside the gene matches: 8. CDR3 sequence: CASSPSGSAWEQFF. CDR3 DNA sequence: TGTGCCAGCAGCCCTAGCGGGAGTGCGTGGGAGCAGTTCTTC.

About this clone itself: Other DNA sequences in the sample encode the same CDR3. CDR3 coding DNA: TGTGCCAGCAGTCTGCCGGACAGGGGATACGAGCAGTACTTC. It codes for CASSLPDRGYEQYF. The rearrangement joins TRBV28 to TRBJ2-7; TRBD1 matches 9 bases. From germline, CDR1 is MDHEN and CDR2 SYDVKM. V was pared by 5 bases and J by 4 bases, with 6 bases of the junction left unmatched. The CDR3 consists of 14 residues.

The chain combines TRBV19 with TRBJ2-5, with D tentatively TRBD1 or TRBD2 (5 bases each). Germline V gene sequence: CDR1 LNHDA, CDR2 SQIVND (reference sequence). The ends were cut back, 10 bases at V and 4 bases at J, with 19 bases in the middle. The CDR3 totals 14 residues. CDR3 bases: TGTGCCACGAAACGGGATACAGGCCGAGAGACCCAGTACTTC. Translated: CATKRDTGRETQYF.

This clone has a handful of counts. The chain carries TRBV18 and TRBJ1-5; 7 bases align to TRBD1. Germline V CDR1 and CDR2: KGHSH, LQKENI. The CDR3 totals 15 residues. V lost 3 bases and J lost 0; bases outside the gene matches: 2. The CDR3 reads CASSPGQASNQPQHF. The CDR3 DNA reads as TGTGCCAGCTCACCCGGACAGGCTAGCAATCAGCCCCAGCATTTT.